This T cell receptor beta chain derives from a study of beta chain features in type 1 diabetes. Study outcomes and limitations: Patients' naive, central memory and regulatory TCRB repertoires appeared more alike than those of healthy donors. The study left unresolved whether HLA type influences TCRB rearrangement. Lower insertion and higher deletion counts appeared at VDJ junctions in type 1 diabetes patients. When Type 1 diabetes patients were examined, their TCRB CDR3s proved moderately but significantly shorter in all four CD4+ subsets.

Remarks on this clone: The antigen remains unidentified.

V lost 6 bases to trimming and J lost 6 bases; unmatched junction nucleotides: 12. Germline V gene sequence: CDR1 MNHNY, CDR2 SVGAGI (reference sequence). This CDR3 contains 15 residues. Expressed TCRB transcripts were sequenced after all isolated RNA was converted to cDNA. Deep immunoSEQ sequencing covered naive, central memory and regulatory T cell samples. Measured with immunoSEQ multiplex PCR; TCRdb has only the in-frame clones, and not every one. This table has about 170,000 clones, around 7.9% appearing once. The rearrangement links TRBV6-6 to TRBJ2-3, with TRBD2 identical over 7 bases. This sequence originates from a man aged 18-30 years with type 1 diabetes. Sequenced: central memory CD4+ T cells from blood. In nucleotides, the CDR3 is TGTGCCAGCAGCTCCGCGGGAGAGAGTTCGGATACGCAGTATTTT. This gives the protein CASSSAGESSDTQYF.